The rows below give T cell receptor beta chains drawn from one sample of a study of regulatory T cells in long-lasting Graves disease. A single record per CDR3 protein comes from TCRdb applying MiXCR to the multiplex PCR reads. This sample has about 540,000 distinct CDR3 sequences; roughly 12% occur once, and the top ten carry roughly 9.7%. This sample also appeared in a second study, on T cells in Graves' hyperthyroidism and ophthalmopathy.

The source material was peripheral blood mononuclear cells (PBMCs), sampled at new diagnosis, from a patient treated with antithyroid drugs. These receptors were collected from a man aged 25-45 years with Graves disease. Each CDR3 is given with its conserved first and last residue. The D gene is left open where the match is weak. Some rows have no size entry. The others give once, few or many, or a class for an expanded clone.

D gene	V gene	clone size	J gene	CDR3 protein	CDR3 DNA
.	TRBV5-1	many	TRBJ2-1	CASSPSFNEQFF	TGCGCCAGCAGCCCAAGCTTTAATGAGCAGTTCTTC
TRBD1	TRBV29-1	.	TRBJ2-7	CSVAPGQGTEQYF	TGCAGCGTCGCGCCAGGACAGGGGACCGAGCAGTACTTC
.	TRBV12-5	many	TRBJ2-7	CASGLEAGSEQYF	TGTGCTAGTGGTTTGGAGGCAGGTAGCGAGCAGTACTTC
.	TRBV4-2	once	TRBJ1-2	CASSQDGQGGGYTF	TGTGCCAGCAGCCAAGATGGGCAGGGTGGTGGCTACACCTTC
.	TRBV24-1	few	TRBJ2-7	CATSDLSDMRQYF	TGTGCCACCAGTGATTTGTCTGATATGAGGCAGTACTTC
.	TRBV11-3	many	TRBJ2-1	CASSPRLF	TGTGCCAGCAGCCCAAGACTATTC
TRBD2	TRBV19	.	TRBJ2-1	CASSIQMRASGSMGDEQFF	TGTGCCAGTAGTATCCAAATGCGGGCTAGCGGGAGTATGGGCGATGAGCAGTTCTTC
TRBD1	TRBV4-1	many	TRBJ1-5	CASSQGDRGNQPQHF	TGTGCCAGCAGCCAAGGGGACAGGGGCAATCAGCCCCAGCATTTT
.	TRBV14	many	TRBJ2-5	CASSQARGSETQYF	TGTGCCAGCAGCCAAGCCAGGGGTTCGGAGACCCAGTACTTC
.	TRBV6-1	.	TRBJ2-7	CASSQAYGGEQYF	TGCGCCAGCAGCCAAGCTTACGGGGGCGAGCAGTACTTC
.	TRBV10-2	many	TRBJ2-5	CASTGQPGGTQYF	TGCGCCAGCACGGGGCAGCCGGGCGGGACCCAGTACTTC
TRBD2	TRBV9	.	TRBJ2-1	CASSPGGGALHNEQFF	TGTGCCAGCAGCCCGGGGGGGGGGGCGCTCCACAATGAGCAGTTCTTC
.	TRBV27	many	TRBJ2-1	CAASSLGGPYNEQFF	TGTGCCGCGTCTTCTCTGGGGGGTCCCTACAATGAGCAGTTCTTC
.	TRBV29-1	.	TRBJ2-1	CSVTKGLSFEQFF	TGCAGCGTTACGAAAGGGTTGTCCTTTGAGCAGTTCTTC
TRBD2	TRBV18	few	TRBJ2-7	CASSGTSGSNEQYF	TGTGCCAGCTCCGGGACTAGCGGGAGTAACGAGCAGTACTTC
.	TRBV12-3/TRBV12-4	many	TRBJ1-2	CASAVRGGTNYGYTF	TGTGCCAGCGCAGTCCGGGGAGGGACTAACTATGGCTACACCTTC
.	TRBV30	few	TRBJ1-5	CAWSIGVNQPQHF	TGTGCCTGGAGTATAGGGGTCAATCAGCCCCAGCATTTT
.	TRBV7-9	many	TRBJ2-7	CASDTGFPYEQYF	TGTGCCAGCGACACAGGTTTTCCCTACGAGCAGTACTTC
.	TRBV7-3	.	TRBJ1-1	CASSSLGRGTEAFF	TGTGCCAGCAGCTCCCTGGGTCGGGGCACTGAAGCTTTCTTT
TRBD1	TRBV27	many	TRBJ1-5	CASSWTGFGNQPQHF	TGTGCCAGCAGTTGGACAGGGTTTGGCAATCAGCCCCAGCATTTT
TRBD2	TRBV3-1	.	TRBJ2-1	CASSQPGTISEQFF	TGTGCCAGCAGCCAGCCCGGGACTATTTCTGAGCAGTTCTTC
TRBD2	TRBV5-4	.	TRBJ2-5	CASSLALGGGPETQYF	TGTGCCAGCAGCTTGGCCCTCGGGGGAGGGCCGGAGACCCAGTACTTC
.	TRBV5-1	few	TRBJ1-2	CASSLAPSYGYTF	TGCGCCAGCAGCTTGGCCCCAAGCTATGGCTACACCTTC
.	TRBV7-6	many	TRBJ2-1	CASSRGLTVVSEQFF	TGTGCCAGCAGCCGCGGGCTCACCGTAGTAAGTGAGCAGTTCTTC
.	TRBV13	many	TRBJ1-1	CASSLGGLGTEAFF	TGTGCCAGCAGCTTAGGGGGGTTAGGCACTGAAGCTTTCTTT
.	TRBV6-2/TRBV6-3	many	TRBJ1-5	CASSRDYSNQPQHF	TGTGCCAGCAGTCGGGACTATAGCAATCAGCCCCAGCATTTT
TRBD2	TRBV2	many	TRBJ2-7	CASRVGLAGSYEQYF	TGTGCCAGCAGGGTGGGACTAGCGGGTTCCTACGAGCAGTACTTC
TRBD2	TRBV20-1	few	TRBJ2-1	CSARASGSYNEQFF	TGCAGTGCTAGGGCTAGCGGGAGCTACAATGAGCAGTTCTTC
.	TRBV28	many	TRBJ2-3	CASSGYSVTDTQYF	TGTGCCAGCAGTGGTTACAGCGTCACAGATACGCAGTATTTT
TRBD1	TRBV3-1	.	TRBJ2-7	CASKGQGVREQYF	TGTGCCAGCAAAGGACAGGGGGTTCGGGAGCAGTACTTC
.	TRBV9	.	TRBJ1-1	CASSLTPQPRDGGSNTEAFF	TGTGCCAGCAGCCTGACGCCCCAACCTAGGGACGGGGGCTCGAACACTGAAGCTTTCTTT